Given below is one T cell receptor beta chain in context. The target of this receptor is not known. The input lacks base qualities; no much larger clone sits a single base away. TCRbeta CDR3 regions were amplified from genomic DNA by means of the immunoSEQ Assay, a bias-controlled multiplex PCR. From the authors' description of their analysis: The number of nucleated cells in each sample was estimated from the amplification of reference gene primers within the assay. To quantify the absolute abundance of each unique TCRbeta CDR3 rearrangement, sequence reads were collapsed and filtered. For each sample, productive Simpson clonality was calculated as the square root of Simpson's diversity index across productive rearrangements. TCRdb stores this immuneACCESS table with in-frame sequences only. Part of the clones is absent; in the studies checked, under half of the shortfall reflects unresolved V genes, and no reason is known for the rest. For V, J and clone size, that table is used; D and trimming come from the DNA. For this sample the table gives around 320,000 clones, of which roughly 87% were detected only once. The ten biggest clones cover about 2% of the sample.

This sample was taken from a study of blood T cell repertoires in COVID-19 (dated by TCRdb to 2020 to 2021). Looking at the study overall: Samples from collaborators originated in the United States, Italy and Spain and spanned both the acute and convalescent phases of COVID-19. The material from the prospective study consisted of cDNA or gDNA derived from T cells, B-cell-depleted T cells, or PBMCs. The dataset comprised deeply sampled blood TCRbeta repertoires from subjects exposed to, actively infected with, or recovered from COVID-19. The repertoires were released in a freely available public database intended as a resource for research on the immune response to SARS-CoV-2. The samples were drawn from the first 160 participants of the ongoing ImmuneRACE study and from 950 to 1,500 subjects provided by 6 global collaborators. A de-identified subject ID, COVID-19 status, age in years and sex were almost always included in the sample metadata. Where HLA class I and class II types were available, the types were taken from metadata supplied by the sample provider, not from assay-based typing.

The collaborating institutions used their own protocols to collect whole blood in K2EDTA tubes. For TCRbeta analysis, collaborator samples were shipped as frozen whole blood, as isolated PBMCs, or as DNA extracted from either sample type. The paper's findings and limits, for the study overall: How much clinical and demographic metadata was included differed by source and by participant, and the metadata was provided uncurated.

As encoded in the germline V gene (reference sequence), CDR1 is LNHDA while CDR2 is SQIVND. After removal of 5 bases from V and 7 bases from J, the junction retains 20 bases not matched to a gene. Taken from cysteine to phenylalanine, the CDR3 has 18 residues. The entry retains the CDR3 DNA only, 54 bases that are in frame from base 1. Sample: peripheral blood. This TCR was sampled from a young man with active or convalescent COVID-19. The V and J segments used are TRBV19 and TRBJ1-1; TRBD1 fits 9 bases in the junction. The CDR3 reads as follows: CASSLKPGQGPPGVEAFF. The DNA sequence is TGTGCCAGTAGTCTCAAACCGGGACAGGGTCCCCCGGGAGTTGAAGCTTTCTTT. Full variable domain (CDR3 extended with the reference TRBV19 and TRBJ1-1 proteins): DGGITQSPKYLFRKEGQNVTLSCEQNLNHDAMYWYRQDPGQGLRLIYYSQIVNDFQKGDIAEGYSVSREKKESFPLTVTSAQKNPTAFYLCASSLKPGQGPPGVEAFFGQGTRLTVV.